This TCR beta chain was found in a study of blood T cell repertoires in COVID-19. Study as a whole: T cells, B-cell-depleted T cells, or PBMCs provided the cDNA or gDNA that served as material.

The V end was cut by 4 bases, the J end by 6 bases, with 9 bases between. This CDR3 comprises 12 residues. CDR1 is SGHVS and CDR2 is FQNEAQ in the germline V gene. Which cohort a participant joined came from the clinical history participants gave. As processed by the authors: Amplification of reference gene primers was used by the study to estimate nucleated cell counts. Measured with immunoSEQ multiplex PCR; TCRdb has only the in-frame clones, and not every one. V and J calls plus clone size are reproduced from that table; the DNA served to infer D and trimming. The table lists roughly 520,000 clones, over 75% of them singletons, with roughly 1.9% in the top ten.

The TCR originated in a woman aged 40-49 years who had recovered from COVID-19. The V call is TRBV7-8, the J call TRBJ1-2, with D perhaps TRBD1 (6 bases). Sequencing was done on a sample of PBMCs or T cells enriched from blood (not recorded which). Here the CDR3 DNA reads TGTGCCAGCAGCTCACAGGGCGATGGCTACACCTTC. This encodes CASSSQGDGYTF. Full variable domain (outside the CDR3, taken from reference TRBV7-8 and TRBJ1-2): GAGVSQSPRYKVAKRGQDVALRCDPISGHVSLFWYQQALGQGPEFLTYFQNEAQLDKSGLPSDRFFAERPEGSVSTLKIQRTQQEDSAVYLCASSSQGDGYTFGSGTRLTVV.